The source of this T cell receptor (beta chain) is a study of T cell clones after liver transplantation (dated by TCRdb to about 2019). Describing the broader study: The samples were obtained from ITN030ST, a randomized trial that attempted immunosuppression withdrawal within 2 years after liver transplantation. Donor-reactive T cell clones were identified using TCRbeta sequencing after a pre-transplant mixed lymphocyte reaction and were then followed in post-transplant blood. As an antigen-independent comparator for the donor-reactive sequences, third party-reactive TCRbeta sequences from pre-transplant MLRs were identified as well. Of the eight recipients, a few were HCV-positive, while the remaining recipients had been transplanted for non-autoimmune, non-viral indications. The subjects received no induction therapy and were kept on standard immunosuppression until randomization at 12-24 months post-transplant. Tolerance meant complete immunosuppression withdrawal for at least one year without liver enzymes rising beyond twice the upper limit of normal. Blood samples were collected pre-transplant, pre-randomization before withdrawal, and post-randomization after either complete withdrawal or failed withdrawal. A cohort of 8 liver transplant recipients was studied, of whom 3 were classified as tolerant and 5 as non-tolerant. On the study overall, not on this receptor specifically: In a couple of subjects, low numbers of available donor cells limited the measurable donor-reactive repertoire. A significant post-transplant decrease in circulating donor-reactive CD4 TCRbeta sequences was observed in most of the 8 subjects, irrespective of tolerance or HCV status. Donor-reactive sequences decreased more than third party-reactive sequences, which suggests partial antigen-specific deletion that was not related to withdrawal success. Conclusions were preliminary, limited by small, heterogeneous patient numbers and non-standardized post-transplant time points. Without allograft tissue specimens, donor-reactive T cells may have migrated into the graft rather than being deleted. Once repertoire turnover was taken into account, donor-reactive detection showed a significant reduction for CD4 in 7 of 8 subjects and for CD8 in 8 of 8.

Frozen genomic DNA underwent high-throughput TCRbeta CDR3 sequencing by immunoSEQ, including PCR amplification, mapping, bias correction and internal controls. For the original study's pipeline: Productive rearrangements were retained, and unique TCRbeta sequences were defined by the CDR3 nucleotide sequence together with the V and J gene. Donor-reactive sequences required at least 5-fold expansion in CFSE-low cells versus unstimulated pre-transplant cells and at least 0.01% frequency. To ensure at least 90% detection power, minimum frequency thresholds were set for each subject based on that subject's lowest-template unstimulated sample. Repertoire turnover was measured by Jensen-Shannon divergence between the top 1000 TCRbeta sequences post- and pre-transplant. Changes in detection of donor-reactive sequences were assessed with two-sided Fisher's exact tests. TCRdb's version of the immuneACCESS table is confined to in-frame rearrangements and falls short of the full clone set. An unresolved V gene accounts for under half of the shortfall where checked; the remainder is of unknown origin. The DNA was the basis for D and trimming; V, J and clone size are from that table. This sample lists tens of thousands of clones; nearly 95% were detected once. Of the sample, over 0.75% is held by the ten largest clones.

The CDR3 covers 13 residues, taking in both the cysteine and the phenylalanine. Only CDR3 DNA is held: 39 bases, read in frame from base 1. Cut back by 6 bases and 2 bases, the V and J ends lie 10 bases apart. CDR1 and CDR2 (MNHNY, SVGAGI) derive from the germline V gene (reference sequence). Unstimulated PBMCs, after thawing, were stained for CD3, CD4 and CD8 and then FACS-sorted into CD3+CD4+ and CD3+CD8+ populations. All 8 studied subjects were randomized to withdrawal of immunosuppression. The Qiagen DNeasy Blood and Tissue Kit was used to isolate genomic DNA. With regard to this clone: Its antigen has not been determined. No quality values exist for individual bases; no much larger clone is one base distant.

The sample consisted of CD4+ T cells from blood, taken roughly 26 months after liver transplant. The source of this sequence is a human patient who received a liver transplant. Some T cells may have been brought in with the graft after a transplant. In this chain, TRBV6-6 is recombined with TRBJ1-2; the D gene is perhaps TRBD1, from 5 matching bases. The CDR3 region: CASSPGQNYGYTF. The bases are TGTGCCAGCAGCCCCGGACAAAACTATGGCTACACCTTC.